This TCR beta chain was recorded in a study of identical twins. This clonotype is classed as large (0.1 to 1%). The antigen is unknown. Template switching supplied a universal primer site; unique molecular identifiers were carried on the cDNA. TCRdb fed the 5' RACE reads into MiXCR, producing one record per CDR3 protein. The repertoire holds 250,000 or so distinct CDR3 sequences, with about 8% as singletons. Findings and limits, study-wide: It was out-of-frame TCR alpha sharing in monozygotic twins that models underestimated.

The germline gives CDR1 SQVTM, CDR2 ANQGSEA. Trimming shortened V by 7 bases and J by 5 bases, and 11 bases separated the two germline ends. CDR3 length: 12 amino acids. These data were also filed under a second study, of yellow fever vaccine responses in identical twins.

The receptor's source is a woman aged 18-35 years in good health. The J gene is TRBJ2-2, the V gene TRBV29-1, with a weak D call TRBD1 (5 bases). Material: CD8+ T cells sorted from blood. CDR3 sequence reads: CSGFTGTGELFF. The CDR3 bases are TGCAGCGGTTTCACAGGTACCGGGGAGCTGTTTTTT.